The 19 T cell receptor beta chains presented below share a single source sample, sequenced in a study of T-cell memory formation after mild COVID-19. TCRdb re-called the 5' RACE reads through MiXCR, storing one row per CDR3 protein. The sample has around 300,000 distinct CDR3 sequences, roughly 15% seen once. The source material was PBMCs or a T cell subset sorted from them (not recorded which). The receptors were sampled from a man aged 18 to 30 who had mild COVID-19 (a few samples of this study predate the infection). Cell type and time point are not known.

The V call is TRBV4-2, the J call TRBJ2-2, with 8 bases lining up with TRBD1. V lost 0 bases, J lost 4 bases, and 4 bases stayed unmatched. The CDR3 sequence is 16 residues long. Germline lookup yields CDR1 LGHNA and CDR2 YNFKEQ. The DNA of the CDR3 is TGTGCCAGCAGCCAAGACAGGGGGCGCGTCACCGGGGAGCTGTTTTTT. This codes for CASSQDRGRVTGELFF.

There are a few counts of this clonotype. This chain joins TRBV20-1 and TRBJ1-1, with unresolved D. V lost 6 bases, J lost 3 bases, and 14 bases lay in between. Germline values: CDR1 DFQATT, CDR2 SNEGSKA (reference sequence). This CDR3 is 13 amino acids long. The CDR3 spells CSAGQWPYTEAFF. Written as DNA, the CDR3 is TGCAGTGCGGGTCAATGGCCGTACACTGAAGCTTTCTTT.

This clonotype was counted a few times. This chain links TRBV7-2 with TRBJ2-3; 12 bases match TRBD2. CDR3 length: 18 amino acids. Germline V gene sequence: CDR1 SGHTA, CDR2 FQGNSA. The ends lost 5 bases at V and 2 bases at J; junction bases unmatched: 11. The CDR3 nucleotides are TGTGCCAGCAGCGTCCCTAGCGGGGGGGGAACGGTCACAGATACGCAGTATTTT. Protein product: CASSVPSGGGTVTDTQYF.

The chain combines TRBV20-1 with TRBJ2-1; D tentatively reads TRBD1 or TRBD2 (6 bases each). The germline gives CDR1 DFQATT, CDR2 SNEGSKA (reference sequence). The CDR3 is 14 amino acids. V lost 0 bases and J lost 6, with 12 bases in between. The CDR3 is CSARDGGPRNEQFF. The CDR3 DNA follows: TGCAGTGCTAGAGACGGGGGCCCCCGCAATGAGCAGTTCTTC.

This clonotype was counted at least ten times. This chain connects TRBV5-5 to TRBJ1-1; perhaps TRBD1 as D (5 bases). V lost 4 bases to trimming and J lost 11 bases, with 24 bases between them. CDR3 length: 15 amino acids. The germline CDR1 and CDR2 sequences are SGHKS and YYEKEE (reference sequence). In nucleotides, the CDR3 is TGTGCCAGCAGCCCCGCCGGGGATGGGCGGTGGGGCGCTTTCTTT. Encoded protein: CASSPAGDGRWGAFF. The whole variable domain, remainder taken from reference TRBV5-5 and TRBJ1-1, is DAGVTQSPTHLIKTRGQQVTLRCSPISGHKSVSWYQQVLGQGPQFIFQYYEKEERGRGNFPDRFSARQFPNYSSELNVNALLLGDSALYLCASSPAGDGRWGAFFGQGTRLTVV.

V usage is TRBV4-1 and J usage is TRBJ2-4; D perhaps matches TRBD1 (6 bases). There are 14 residues in the CDR3. The germline gives CDR1 MGHRA, CDR2 YSYEKL. V was clipped by 1 base and J by 5 bases, with 9 bases between them. The CDR3 reads CASSQGGPQNIQYF. Here the CDR3 DNA reads TGCGCCAGCAGCCAAGGGGGGCCTCAAAACATTCAGTACTTC.

The chain uses TRBV12-3 or TRBV12-4 and TRBJ2-3; 7 bases agree with TRBD2. The J segment lost 6 bases and the V segment lost 6 bases, leaving 9 bases of the junction unmatched. CDR3 size: 14 residues. CDR3: CASSWGLRSDTQYF. The CDR3 DNA is TGTGCCAGCAGCTGGGGACTACGTTCCGATACGCAGTATTTT.

This clonotype was seen more than once but under ten times. This chain joins TRBV6-5 and TRBJ2-2; either TRBD1 or TRBD2 may fit D (5 bases each). V dropped 0 bases and J dropped 6 bases, with 8 bases sitting between them. Germline V gene data show CDR1 as MNHEY and CDR2 as SVGAGI. CDR3 length: 14 residues. The CDR3 DNA reads as TGTGCCAGCAGTTACTCGATGGGGGCCGGGGAGCTGTTTTTT. Amino acids: CASSYSMGAGELFF.

This clonotype was counted between two and nine times. The V gene is TRBV5-5, the J gene TRBJ2-2, with 8 bases identical to TRBD2. From germline, CDR1 is SGHKS and CDR2 YYEKEE (reference sequence). The CDR3 extends over 15 amino acids. Trimming at V came to 3 bases and at J to 4 bases, leaving 5 bases not matched to a gene. CDR3 sequence (DNA): TGTGCCAGCAGCTCGGGAGGGGGGTTCACCGGGGAGCTGTTTTTT. This encodes CASSSGGGFTGELFF.

J is TRBJ2-7 and V is TRBV18; TRBD2 matches at 8 bases. The CDR3 is 16 residues long. Germline-derived CDR1 and CDR2 are KGHSH and LQKENI. The DNA for the CDR3 is TGTGCCATCTCACCGCATGGCGCGGGGGGTTCCTACGAGCAGTACGTC. This encodes CAISPHGAGGSYEQYV.

This clonotype was counted between two and nine times. The chain employs TRBV6-5 and TRBJ1-3; TRBD1 is a possible D gene (6 bases). Germline-derived CDR1 and CDR2 are MNHEY and SVGAGI. Between the trimmed V and J ends, which lost 6 bases and 8 bases, there was a span of 17 bases. The CDR3 is made up of 14 amino acids. The CDR3 bases are TGTGCCAGCAGACCCCAGGGGCGCGCGGACACCATATATTTT. This sequence encodes CASRPQGRADTIYF.

This clonotype was detected a few times. Here the CDR3 reads CASDTAGGRDTEAFF. In nucleotides, the CDR3 is TGTGCCAGCGATACCGCAGGGGGCCGGGACACTGAAGCTTTCTTT. J is TRBJ1-1 and V is TRBV7-9, with TRBD1 identical over 8 bases. Germline assignment: CDR1 SEHNR and CDR2 FQNEAQ (reference sequence). Trimming took 8 bases from V and 3 from J; bases not matched to a gene: 11. The CDR3 consists of 15 residues.

The J gene is TRBJ1-4, the V gene TRBV29-1, with 9 positions matching TRBD1. This CDR3 is built from 16 residues. V lost 7 bases, J lost 3 bases, and 12 bases stayed unmatched. The germline V gene has CDR1 SQVTM and CDR2 ANQGSEA. The CDR3 protein is CSACFPGQGSNEKLFF. CDR3 in DNA: TGCAGCGCCTGTTTCCCGGGACAGGGATCTAATGAAAAACTGTTTTTT.

The chain recombines TRBV6-2 or TRBV6-3 with TRBJ1-1; 12 bases are shared with TRBD1. Germline-derived CDR1 and CDR2 are MNHEY and SVGEGT. The V segment lost 4 bases and the J segment 5 bases; nucleotides outside the gene matches: 8. The CDR3 is made up of 16 amino acids. The CDR3 nucleotides read TGTGCCAGCAGTTCCCCGCGGGACAGGGGGCTTACTGAAGCTTTCTTT. Its translation: CASSSPRDRGLTEAFF.

This clonotype has more than one count but fewer than ten. The chain links TRBV4-1 to TRBJ1-6; 11 bases map to TRBD1. Trimming cost V 0 bases and J 3 bases; bases outside gene matches: 7. Germline CDR1 and CDR2: MGHRA and YSYEKL. The CDR3 covers 19 residues. The chain's CDR3 is CASSQDPGQGVSYNSPLHF. The CDR3 bases are TGCGCCAGCAGCCAAGACCCGGGACAGGGGGTGAGCTATAATTCACCCCTCCACTTT.

This clonotype was seen repeatedly, ten times or more. The rearrangement joins TRBV12-3 or TRBV12-4 to TRBJ2-2, with TRBD1 matching 7 bases. There are 15 residues in the CDR3. Trimming took 2 bases from V and 5 from J; bases not matched to a gene: 5. The DNA of the CDR3 is TGTGCCAGCAGTTTATTGACAGGGAATACCGGGGAGCTGTTTTTT. This gives the protein CASSLLTGNTGELFF.

This clonotype showed up just a few times. The chain is built from TRBV7-2 and TRBJ2-6, with a tentative D call TRBD2 (7 bases). This CDR3 has 17 residues. V lost 5 bases and J lost 2, with 16 bases in between. Germline CDR1 SGHTA, CDR2 FQGNSA. DNA for the CDR3: TGTGCCAGCAGCCCGAGGGGGGGTCGCACTGGGGCCAACGTCCTGACTTTC. It codes for CASSPRGGRTGANVLTF.

The chain has TRBV20-1 and TRBJ2-4, with D maybe TRBD2 (5 bases). The CDR3 spans 13 residues. V was clipped by 3 bases and J by 8 bases, with 14 bases between them. Germline V lookup: CDR1 DFQATT, CDR2 SNEGSKA (reference sequence). The CDR3 region has the DNA TGCAGTGCTAGGGGCCTAGCTAAGCACATTCAGTACTTC. This translates into CSARGLAKHIQYF.

The sample holds a few counts of this clonotype. The rearrangement uses TRBV10-3 and TRBJ1-5, with D possibly matching TRBD1 (5 bases). CDR1 ENHRY and CDR2 SYGVKD come from the germline V gene. This CDR3 has 16 amino acids. V was pared by 0 bases and J by 2 bases, with 11 bases between. The CDR3 DNA is TGTGCCATCAGTGAGTCGGGAGGGGCTCGCAATCAGCCCCAGCATTTT. Protein sequence: CAISESGGARNQPQHF.